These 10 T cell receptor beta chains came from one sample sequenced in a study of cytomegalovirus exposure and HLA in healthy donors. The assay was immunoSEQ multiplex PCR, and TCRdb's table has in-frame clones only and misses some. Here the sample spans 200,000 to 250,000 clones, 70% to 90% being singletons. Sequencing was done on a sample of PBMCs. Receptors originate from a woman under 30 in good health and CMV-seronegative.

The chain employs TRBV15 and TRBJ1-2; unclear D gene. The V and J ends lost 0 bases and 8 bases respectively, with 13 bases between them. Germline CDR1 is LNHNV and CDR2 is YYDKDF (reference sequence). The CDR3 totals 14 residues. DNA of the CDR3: TGTGCCACCAGCAGAGATTTGGCGGGGAGCGGCTACACCTTC. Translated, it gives CATSRDLAGSGYTF.

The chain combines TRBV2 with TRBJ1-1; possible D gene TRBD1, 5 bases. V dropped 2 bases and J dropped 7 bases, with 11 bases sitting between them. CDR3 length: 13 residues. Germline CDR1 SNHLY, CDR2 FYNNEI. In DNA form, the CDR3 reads TGTGCCAGCAGTGAATTGGCAGGGATTGAAGCTTTCTTT. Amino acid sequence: CASSELAGIEAFF.

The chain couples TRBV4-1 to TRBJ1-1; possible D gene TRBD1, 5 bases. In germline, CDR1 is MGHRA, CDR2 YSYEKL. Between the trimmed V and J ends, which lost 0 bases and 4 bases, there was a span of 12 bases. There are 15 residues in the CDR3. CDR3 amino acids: CASSQERGMGTEAFF. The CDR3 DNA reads TGCGCCAGCAGCCAAGAGCGGGGCATGGGCACTGAAGCTTTCTTT.

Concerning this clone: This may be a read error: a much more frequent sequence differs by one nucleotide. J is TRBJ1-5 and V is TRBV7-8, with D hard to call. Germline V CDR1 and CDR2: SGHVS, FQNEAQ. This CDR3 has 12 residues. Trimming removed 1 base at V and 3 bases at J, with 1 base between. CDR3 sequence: CASSLDNQPQHF. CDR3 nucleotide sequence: TGTGCCAGCAGCTTAGACAATCAGCCCCAGCATTTT.

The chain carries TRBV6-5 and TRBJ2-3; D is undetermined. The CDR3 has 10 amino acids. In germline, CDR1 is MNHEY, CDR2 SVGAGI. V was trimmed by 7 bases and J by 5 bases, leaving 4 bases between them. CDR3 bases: TGTGCCAGCATGGGAGATACGCAGTATTTT. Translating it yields CASMGDTQYF.

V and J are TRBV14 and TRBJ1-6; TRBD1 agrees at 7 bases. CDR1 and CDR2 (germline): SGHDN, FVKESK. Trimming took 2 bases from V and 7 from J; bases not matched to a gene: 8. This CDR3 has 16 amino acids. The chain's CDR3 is CASSQTRGSGNSPLHF. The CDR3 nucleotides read TGTGCCAGCAGCCAAACCAGGGGGTCGGGGAATTCACCCCTCCACTTT. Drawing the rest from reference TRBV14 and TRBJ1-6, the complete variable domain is EAGVTQFPSHSVIEKGQTVTLRCDPISGHDNLYWYRRVMGKEIKFLLHFVKESKQDESGMPNNRFLAERTGGTYSTLKVQPAELEDSGVYFCASSQTRGSGNSPLHFGNGTRLTVT.

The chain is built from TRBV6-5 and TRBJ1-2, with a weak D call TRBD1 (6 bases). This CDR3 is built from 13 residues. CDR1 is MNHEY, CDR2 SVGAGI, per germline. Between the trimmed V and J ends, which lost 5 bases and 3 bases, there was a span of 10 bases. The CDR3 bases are TGTGCCAGCAGTAGACAGGTGTACTATGGCTACACCTTC. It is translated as CASSRQVYYGYTF.

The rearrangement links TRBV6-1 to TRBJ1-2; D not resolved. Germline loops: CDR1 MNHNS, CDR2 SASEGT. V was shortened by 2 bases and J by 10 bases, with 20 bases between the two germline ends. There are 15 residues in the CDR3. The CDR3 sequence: CASSEQPRVIALYTF. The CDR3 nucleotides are TGTGCCAGCAGTGAACAACCCCGGGTCATCGCACTCTACACCTTC.

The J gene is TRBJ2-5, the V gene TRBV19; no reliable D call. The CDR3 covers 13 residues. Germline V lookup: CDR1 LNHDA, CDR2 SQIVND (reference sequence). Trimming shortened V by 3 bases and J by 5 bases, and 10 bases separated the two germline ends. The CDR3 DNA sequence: TGTGCCAGTAGTATGTCAGAGTGGGAGACCCAGTACTTC. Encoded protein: CASSMSEWETQYF.

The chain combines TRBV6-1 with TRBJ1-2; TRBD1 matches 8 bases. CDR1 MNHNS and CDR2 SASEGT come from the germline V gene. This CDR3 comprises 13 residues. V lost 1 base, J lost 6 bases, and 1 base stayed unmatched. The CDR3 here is CASSEGGQDGYTF. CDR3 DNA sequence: TGTGCCAGCAGTGAAGGGGGACAGGATGGCTACACCTTC.